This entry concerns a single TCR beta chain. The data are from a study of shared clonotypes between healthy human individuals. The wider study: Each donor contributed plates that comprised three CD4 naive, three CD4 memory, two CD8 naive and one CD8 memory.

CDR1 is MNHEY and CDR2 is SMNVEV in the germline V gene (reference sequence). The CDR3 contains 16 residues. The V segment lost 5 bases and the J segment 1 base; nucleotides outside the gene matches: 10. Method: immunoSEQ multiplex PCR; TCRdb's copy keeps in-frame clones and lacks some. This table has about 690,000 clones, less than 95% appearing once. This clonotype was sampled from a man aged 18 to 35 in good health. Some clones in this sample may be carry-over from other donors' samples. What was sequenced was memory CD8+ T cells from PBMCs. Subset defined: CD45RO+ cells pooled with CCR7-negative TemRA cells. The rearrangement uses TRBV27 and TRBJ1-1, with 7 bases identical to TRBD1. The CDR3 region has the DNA TGTGCCAGCAGTCTTACGGCTGGACAGGCGAACACTGAAGCTTTCTTT. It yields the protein CASSLTAGQANTEAFF.